The sequence of this T cell receptor (beta chain) was determined in a study of memory B cells and T cells in multiple sclerosis. The method was immunoSEQ multiplex PCR; TCRdb's version includes in-frame clones alone and lacks a portion of them. The sample includes about 14,000 clones, almost 70% of them seen just once. This clone was observed a single time. Source material: memory (CD45RO+) CD4+ T cells from blood. The TCR originated in a human donor with multiple sclerosis.

The DNA of the CDR3 is TGTGCCAGCAGCCCCGGGACAACAACCAACGGGGAGCAGTACTTC. It encodes CASSPGTTTNGEQYF. The V and J genes are TRBV9 and TRBJ2-7; tentatively, D is TRBD1 (6 bases). Per germline, CDR1 SGDLS and CDR2 YYNGEE. The CDR3 runs 15 residues. V lost 4 bases and J lost 7, with 21 bases in between.